Listed below are T cell receptor beta chains from one sample, sequenced in a study of blood T cell repertoires in COVID-19. Here immunoSEQ multiplex PCR was the method, and the copy in TCRdb shows in-frame clones only, minus some. Among under 200,000 clones listed, 70% to 90% were seen once. Source material: peripheral blood. These receptor sequences come from a man aged 18 to 30 with acute or convalescent COVID-19. Each CDR3 is given with its conserved first and last residue. The order of the fields is J gene, D gene, V gene, CDR3 protein, CDR3 DNA. A D gene is named only where the DNA matches it firmly.

>TRBJ2-5|TRBD1|TRBV27
CASSVTGQETQYF
TGTGCCAGCAGTGTGACAGGGCAAGAGACCCAGTACTTC
>TRBJ2-3|TRBD1|TRBV5-8
CASSLGQGISTDTQYF
TGTGCCAGCAGCTTGGGACAGGGGATAAGCACAGATACGCAGTATTTT
>TRBJ2-1|NA|TRBV3-1/TRBV3-2
CASSKQGEALVGNEQFF
TGTGCCAGCAGCAAGCAGGGCGAAGCACTCGTGGGCAATGAGCAGTTCTTC
>TRBJ2-2|NA|TRBV6-4
CASSESYTGELFF
TGTGCCAGCAGTGAGAGCTACACCGGGGAGCTGTTTTTT
>TRBJ1-3|NA|TRBV4-1
CASSQLYRDSGNTIYF
TGCGCCAGCAGCCAGCTCTACAGAGACTCTGGAAACACCATATATTTT
>TRBJ2-3|TRBD2|TRBV6-4
CASSPHPAGVTDTQYF
TGTGCCAGCAGTCCCCATCCAGCGGGGGTAACAGATACGCAGTATTTT
>TRBJ1-6|NA|TRBV5-5
CASSSGQGRSRSNSPLHF
TGTGCCAGCAGCTCTGGCCAGGGCAGAAGCAGATCGAATTCACCCCTCCACTTT
>TRBJ2-7|NA|TRBV11-2
CASSLTSRGSYEQYF
TGTGCCAGCAGCTTAACGTCGCGGGGATCCTACGAGCAGTACTTC
>TRBJ1-1|TRBD1|TRBV9
CASSLGQGNTEAFF
TGTGCCAGCAGCCTGGGACAGGGAAACACTGAAGCTTTCTTT
>TRBJ1-2|NA|TRBV28
CASSSGARLTNYGYTF
TGTGCCAGCAGCTCAGGGGCGAGGCTTACTAACTATGGCTACACCTTC
>TRBJ1-2|NA|TRBV4-1
CASSQEEQGYGYTF
TGCGCCAGCAGCCAAGAAGAACAGGGCTATGGCTACACCTTC
>TRBJ1-2|NA|TRBV9
CASSVGGGARGYTF
TGTGCCAGCAGCGTAGGTGGAGGGGCGCGGGGCTACACCTTC
>TRBJ1-1|TRBD1|TRBV24-1
CATSRGTGHTEAFF
TGTGCCACCAGTCGCGGGACAGGGCACACTGAAGCTTTCTTT
>TRBJ1-6|NA|TRBV28
CASIGDGAYNSPLHF
TGTGCCAGCATTGGTGACGGGGCCTATAATTCACCCCTCCACTTT
>TRBJ2-6|NA|TRBV27
CASSSRGAGANVLTF
TGTGCCAGCAGTTCCAGGGGGGCTGGGGCCAACGTCCTGACTTTC
>TRBJ1-3|NA|TRBV5-5
CASSLEGGYGNTIYF
TGTGCCAGCAGCTTGGAAGGGGGTTACGGAAACACCATATATTTT